The 8 T cell receptor beta chains below were found in one sample sequenced in a study of CD8+ T cells in alopecia areata. The treatment was: oral pan-JAK inhibitor, 5-10 mg twice daily. Extraction and reverse transcription of RNA yielded cDNA as the sequencing template. Measured with immunoSEQ multiplex PCR; TCRdb has only the in-frame clones, and not every one. The data hold roughly 250,000 clones, with 60% observed a single time. The sequencing here drew on CD4+ T cells sorted from blood, taken at roughly week 52, from a patient treated with tofacitinib. These receptors all come from a human donor with alopecia areata.

J is TRBJ2-5 and V is TRBV5-4; perhaps D is TRBD1 or TRBD2 (5 bases each). CDR1 and CDR2 from the germline V gene are SGHNT and YYREEE (reference sequence). V was trimmed by 3 bases and J by 3 bases, leaving 12 bases between them. This CDR3 has 14 amino acids. In DNA form, the CDR3 reads TGTGCCAGCAGCTCGAGAGGGGCTAAAGAGACCCAGTACTTC. Protein product: CASSSRGAKETQYF.

J is TRBJ1-5 and V is TRBV21-1. TRBV21-1 is an annotated pseudogene. The CDR3 extends over 13 amino acids. DNA for the CDR3: TGTGCCAAAGAAGGAATGAGCAATCAGCCCCAGCATTTT. It is translated as CAKEGMSNQPQHF.

The J gene is TRBJ1-1, the V gene TRBV30; perhaps TRBD1 as D (5 bases). Germline V lookup: CDR1 GTSNPN, CDR2 SVGIG (reference sequence). CDR3 size: 16 residues. Trimming removed 2 bases from V and 6 bases from J, with 22 bases in between. Written as DNA, the CDR3 is TGTGCCTGGAGTCACATCAGGGCCTTTGCTGGAGCTGAAGCTTTCTTT. This translates into CAWSHIRAFAGAEAFF.

The chain employs TRBV7-3 and TRBJ2-2; D ambiguous. V lost 3 bases and J lost 4, with 6 bases in between. Germline V gives CDR1 SGHTA, CDR2 FQGTGA. CDR3 length: 13 amino acids. The CDR3 DNA follows: TGTGCCAGCAGCTTTTATAGCACCGGGGAGCTGTTTTTT. It translates to CASSFYSTGELFF.

The chain combines TRBV4-2 with TRBJ1-2; TRBD1 might be the D (5 bases). Germline V lookup: CDR1 LGHNA, CDR2 YNFKEQ. V was pared by 5 bases and J by 2 bases, with 18 bases between. CDR3 size: 16 residues. Written as DNA, the CDR3 is TGTGCCAGCAGCATTTCCCCGGGACCGCAGAACTATGGCTACACCTTC. This encodes CASSISPGPQNYGYTF.

This chain joins TRBV6-6 and TRBJ2-1, with 8 bases aligning to TRBD2. J lost 3 bases, V lost 6 bases, and 7 bases had no gene match. The germline CDR1 and CDR2 sequences are MNHNY and SVGAGI (reference sequence). CDR3 length: 15 residues. The CDR3 DNA reads as TGTGCCAGCAGGGGTCAGCGGGGGCACTACAATGAGCAGTTCTTC. Its protein is CASRGQRGHYNEQFF.

V is TRBV30 and J is TRBJ2-7; the D gene is possibly TRBD2 (6 bases). Germline V CDR1 and CDR2: GTSNPN, SVGIG (reference sequence). Trimming left V 0 bases short and J 5 bases short, with 20 bases between. There are 16 residues in the CDR3. The CDR3 DNA follows: TGTGCCTGGAGTGTACTCGGAGGGACGGGGCGCCACGAGCAGTACTTC. It is translated as CAWSVLGGTGRHEQYF.

Comments on this clone: Different DNA sequences within this sample yield the same CDR3. The V gene is TRBV30, the J gene TRBJ1-2; the D is unclear. The length of the CDR3 is 13 residues. V was cut by 0 bases and J by 4 bases, with 9 bases left in between. CDR1 GTSNPN and CDR2 SVGIG come from the germline V gene (reference sequence). The DNA of the CDR3 is TGTGCCTGGAGTGTAAGACGGAGCTATGGCTACACCTTC. It is translated as CAWSVRRSYGYTF.